The 32 T cell receptor beta chains below all came from one sample that was sequenced in a study of T-cell reconstitution after alpha-beta-depleted transplantation in children. It was with unique molecular identifiers that the TCRbeta library was prepared. TCRdb processed the PCR reads anew with MiXCR; each CDR3 protein has one entry. This sample has more than 200,000 distinct CDR3 sequences; about 8.7% occur once, and the top ten carry 35% to 45%. This material consisted of PBMCs, mostly from graft donor cells, taken 360 days after TCRalphabeta/CD19-depleted stem cell transplant. These receptors all come from a male patient between 2 and 10 years old who had a stem cell transplant for acute myeloid leukemia, so the T cells may come from the graft donor.

This clonotype was recorded many times. The chain carries TRBV14 and TRBJ1-5, with D unclear. The germline V gene encodes CDR1 SGHDN and CDR2 FVKESK. V lost 3 bases and J 0 bases, leaving 27 bases between the germline ends. The CDR3 totals 21 residues. DNA of the CDR3: TGTGCCAGCAGCCAGGATTGCCGGGAGGCAGCCGAGAACAATAGCAATCAGCCCCAGCATTTT. This sequence encodes CASSQDCREAAENNSNQPQHF.

This clonotype was detected a few times. The chain joins TRBV4-1 to TRBJ1-1; 8 bases are a match to TRBD1. The CDR3 extends over 16 amino acids. The J segment lost 4 bases and the V segment lost 1 base, leaving 8 bases of the junction unmatched. CDR1 is MGHRA and CDR2 is YSYEKL in the germline V gene. The CDR3 spells CASSQVQGAISTEAFF. In DNA form, the CDR3 reads TGCGCCAGCAGCCAAGTTCAGGGGGCGATAAGCACTGAAGCTTTCTTT.

This clonotype was seen ten or more times. The chain has TRBV27 and TRBJ2-3, with no clear D. V was pared by 2 bases and J by 2 bases, with 8 bases between. Looked up from germline, CDR1 is MNHEY and CDR2 is SMNVEV (reference sequence). The CDR3 extends over 14 amino acids. The CDR3, as DNA: TGTGCCAGCAGTTTAATAACCGACACAGATACGCAGTATTTT. This codes for CASSLITDTDTQYF.

The J gene is TRBJ2-7, the V gene TRBV11-2; possible D gene TRBD1, 6 bases. CDR3 length equals 18 residues. V shed 2 bases and J shed 0 bases, with 20 bases lying between them. Germline V gene lookup returns CDR1 SGHAT and CDR2 FQNNGV. The chain's CDR3 is CASSLILAPRGSSYEQYF. The CDR3 DNA reads as TGTGCCAGCAGCTTAATTTTGGCCCCCAGGGGCAGCTCCTACGAGCAGTACTTC.

This sequence joins TRBV12-3 or TRBV12-4 and TRBJ2-2, with no clear D. The CDR3 totals 15 residues. V shed 5 bases and J shed 7 bases, with 17 bases lying between them. CDR3 amino acids: CASSLRSLGGGELFF. CDR3 in DNA: TGTGCCAGCAGTCTTAGGTCCCTAGGCGGCGGGGAGCTGTTTTTT.

This clonotype has at least ten counts. The rearrangement uses TRBV10-3 and TRBJ2-5; 7 bases line up with TRBD2. CDR1 and CDR2 from the germline V gene are ENHRY and SYGVKD. CDR3 length: 13 residues. The J segment lost 5 bases and the V segment lost 7 bases, leaving 7 bases of the junction unmatched. CDR3 sequence (DNA): TGTGCCATCATGAGTCACGGGGGGGAGACCCAGTACTTC. Its translation: CAIMSHGGETQYF.

The V gene is TRBV3-1, the J gene TRBJ1-4; 7 nucleotides agree with TRBD1. Germline CDR1 reads LGHDT; CDR2 reads YNNKEL (reference sequence). With 3 bases clipped from V and 12 bases from J, the junction kept 10 bases outside the gene matches. The CDR3 has 14 residues. CDR3 region: CASSQTKGQPQLFF. The CDR3 DNA reads as TGTGCCAGCAGCCAGACGAAGGGACAGCCTCAACTGTTTTTT.

This sequence joins TRBV12-3 or TRBV12-4 and TRBJ2-4; no reliable D call. The CDR3 is 13 residues long. V lost 6 bases and J 1 base, leaving 7 bases between the germline ends. The CDR3 region has the DNA TGTGCCAGCAGCTCCCCGGCCAAAAACATTCAGTACTTC. Translating it yields CASSSPAKNIQYF.

This clonotype was observed many times. The gene calls are TRBV7-6 and TRBJ2-3; 9 nucleotides align to TRBD2. Germline V CDR1 and CDR2: SGHVS, FNYEAQ. With V trimmed by 2 bases and J by 3 bases, 9 bases remained unmatched. The CDR3 spans 17 residues. CDR3 nucleotide sequence: TGTGCCAGCAGCTTAAGGGCTAGCGGGATCCGGACAGATACGCAGTATTTT. Its protein product is CASSLRASGIRTDTQYF.

This clonotype was recorded at least ten times. The V and J genes are TRBV10-3 and TRBJ2-3, with TRBD1 matching 10 bases. Per germline, CDR1 ENHRY and CDR2 SYGVKD. CDR3 size: 13 residues. Losses at the gene ends were 8 bases for V and 6 bases for J; bases not matched to a gene: 5. In DNA form, the CDR3 reads TGTGCCATCGCCGGGACAGGGGCTGATACGCAGTATTTT. Translated: CAIAGTGADTQYF.

This clonotype was seen ten or more times. This rearrangement joins TRBV10-3 to TRBJ1-1; perhaps TRBD1 as D (6 bases). Germline CDR1 reads ENHRY; CDR2 reads SYGVKD. Trimming pared 6 bases from V and 3 bases from J, leaving 11 bases between. The CDR3 spans 13 residues. The CDR3 DNA follows: TGTGCCATCAGCGCGAACAGGGACACTGAAGCTTTCTTT. Its translation is CAISANRDTEAFF.

There are many counts of this clonotype. J is TRBJ2-1 and V is TRBV5-1, with 7 bases fitting TRBD1. Germline V gene sequence: CDR1 SGHRS, CDR2 YFSETQ. Trimming removed 4 bases from V and 5 bases from J; junction bases left unmatched: 9. CDR3 length: 15 residues. In DNA, the CDR3 is TGCGCCAGCAGCGTACTGACAGGGATCCACAATGAGCAGTTCTTC. Encoded protein: CASSVLTGIHNEQFF.

This rearrangement joins TRBV5-1 to TRBJ2-7, with 7 bases aligning to TRBD1. J was trimmed by 0 bases and V by 4 bases; bases with no gene match: 13. This CDR3 has 17 residues. Germline CDR1 reads SGHRS; CDR2 reads YFSETQ. The CDR3 region is CASSKNPSTGTSYEQYV. The CDR3 nucleotides are TGCGCCAGCAGCAAAAATCCATCGACAGGGACCTCCTACGAGCAGTACGTC.

This clonotype was found many times. The chain carries TRBV6-2 or TRBV6-3 and TRBJ2-7, with 9 nucleotides matching TRBD1. The CDR3 extends over 17 amino acids. Germline CDR1 and CDR2: MNHEY and SVGEGT. V was pared by 0 bases and J by 2 bases, with 8 bases of the junction left unmatched. CDR3 sequence: CASSYSSRDRVTYEQYF. In nucleotides, the CDR3 is TGTGCCAGCAGTTACTCGTCCCGGGACAGGGTCACCTACGAGCAGTACTTC.

This clonotype was seen a handful of times. The rearrangement joins TRBV6-4 to TRBJ2-1; no clear D gene. In germline, CDR1 is MRHNA, CDR2 SNTAGT. The CDR3 runs 16 residues. Trimming left V 2 bases short and J 0 bases short, with 11 bases between. CDR3 in DNA: TGTGCCAGCAGTGACACCCGGGCCCTCTCCTACAATGAGCAGTTCTTC. Translation gives CASSDTRALSYNEQFF.

With regard to this clonotype: A junction boundary mismatches the germline segment, possibly from a read error. The chain joins TRBV29-1 to TRBJ2-2; the match to TRBD2 covers 8 bases. CDR1 and CDR2 from the germline V gene are SQVTM and ANQGSEA. The CDR3 has 14 residues. The chain's CDR3 is CSVGISGNAGELFF. In nucleotides, the CDR3 is TGCAGCGTGGGGATTAGCGGGAACGCCGGGGAGCTGTTTTTT.

This clonotype was counted many times. V usage is TRBV9 and J usage is TRBJ2-3, with D possibly being TRBD2 (7 bases). Germline CDR1 is SGDLS and CDR2 is YYNGEE. Trimming stripped 0 bases from V and 2 bases from J, with 13 bases between. There are 16 residues in the CDR3. The CDR3 DNA follows: TGTGCCAGCAGCGTAGTAGGGGGGGGCTTCACAGATACGCAGTATTTT. Protein: CASSVVGGGFTDTQYF.

The sample holds a few counts of this clonotype. This chain joins TRBV18 and TRBJ2-7; D is unresolved. This CDR3 comprises 13 residues. Germline loops: CDR1 KGHSH, CDR2 LQKENI. V lost 0 bases to trimming and J lost 0 bases, with 3 bases between them. The CDR3 DNA reads as TGTGCCAGCTCACCACCTAGCTCCTACGAGCAGTACGTC. Amino acid sequence: CASSPPSSYEQYV.

This clonotype was recorded a few times. This chain links TRBV5-5 with TRBJ1-5; TRBD1 agrees at 7 bases. The V gene's germline CDR1 is SGHKS and CDR2 YYEKEE (reference sequence). The J segment lost 5 bases and the V segment lost 3 bases, leaving 2 bases of the junction unmatched. The CDR3 totals 13 residues. The CDR3 reads CASSSRGYQPQHF. The CDR3 nucleotides are TGTGCCAGCAGCTCCAGGGGGTATCAGCCCCAGCATTTT.

This clonotype was detected ten times or more. The gene calls are TRBV15 and TRBJ1-2; no firm D call. The V and J ends lost 5 bases and 2 bases respectively, with 9 bases between them. CDR1 and CDR2 from the germline V gene are LNHNV and YYDKDF (reference sequence). The CDR3 length is 13 residues. In DNA form, the CDR3 reads TGTGCCACCAGCCTACGGATAAACTATGGCTACACCTTC. Its protein product is CATSLRINYGYTF.

This clonotype came up a few times. This CDR3 is CASSLRDLGGNQPQHF. The CDR3 nucleotides are TGTGCCAGCAGCTTAAGGGACCTCGGAGGCAATCAGCCCCAGCATTTT. The rearrangement links TRBV5-6 to TRBJ1-5; TRBD1 is a possible D gene (5 bases). Trimming shortened V by 2 bases and J by 2 bases, and 14 bases separated the two germline ends. CDR1 is SGHDT and CDR2 is YYEEEE in the germline V gene. CDR3 length: 16 residues.

This clonotype appeared a few times. V usage is TRBV20-1 and J usage is TRBJ2-2; D remains ambiguous. From germline, CDR1 is DFQATT and CDR2 SNEGSKA (reference sequence). V dropped 0 bases and J dropped 4 bases, with 12 bases sitting between them. The CDR3 runs to 15 residues. The CDR3 is CSARDWAAGTGELFF. The CDR3 DNA sequence: TGCAGTGCTAGAGATTGGGCGGCTGGCACCGGGGAGCTGTTTTTT.

The chain combines TRBV10-3 with TRBJ2-7; 7 nucleotides agree with TRBD2. Germline CDR1 reads ENHRY; CDR2 reads SYGVKD. V gave up 3 bases and J gave up 2 bases; unmatched junction bases: 7. The CDR3 runs 15 residues. Here the CDR3 DNA reads TGTGCCATCAGTGATTCCCGGGACTACCCCTACGAGCAGTACTTC. It specifies CAISDSRDYPYEQYF.

This clonotype was observed many times. The V and J genes are TRBV5-1 and TRBJ2-4; tentatively, D is TRBD2 (6 bases). Trimming left V 6 bases short and J 0 bases short, with 25 bases between. This CDR3 spans 19 amino acids. CDR1 SGHRS and CDR2 YFSETQ come from the germline V gene. This CDR3 reads CASIEGDQVWGVAKNIQYF. DNA for the CDR3: TGCGCCAGCATTGAAGGGGACCAAGTCTGGGGGGTAGCCAAAAACATTCAGTACTTC. Filled out from reference TRBV5-1 and TRBJ2-4, the complete variable domain reads KAGVTQTPRYLIKTRGQQVTLSCSPISGHRSVSWYQQTPGQGLQFLFEYFSETQRNKGNFPGRFSGRQFSNSRSEMNVSTLELGDSALYLCASIEGDQVWGVAKNIQYFGAGTRLSVL.

The rearrangement uses TRBV29-1 and TRBJ2-7; tentative D call: TRBD1 (7 bases). V was pared by 0 bases and J by 3 bases, with 15 bases between. The CDR3 is made up of 15 amino acids. Germline-derived CDR1 and CDR2 are SQVTM and ANQGSEA. CDR3 nucleotides: TGCAGCGTTGAAGACCGGGACAGCGGGCACTACGAGCAGTACTTC. This encodes CSVEDRDSGHYEQYF.

The CDR3 spells CASSQYGGQGNTGELFF. The CDR3 nucleotides read TGTGCCAGCAGCCAATACGGGGGACAGGGCAACACCGGGGAGCTGTTTTTT. J is TRBJ2-2 and V is TRBV4-2; TRBD1 aligns across 9 bases. This CDR3 spans 17 amino acids. CDR1 and CDR2 from the germline V gene are LGHNA and YNFKEQ. After removal of 2 bases from V and 2 bases from J, the junction contained 6 bases not matched to a gene.

The chain links TRBV5-6 to TRBJ2-6, with no clear D. Germline lookup yields CDR1 SGHDT and CDR2 YYEEEE. Deletions cut 3 bases from V and 0 bases from J, with 13 bases between. The CDR3 loop spans 17 amino acids. In nucleotides, the CDR3 is TGTGCCAGCAGCTACTGGGTCTTCGACTCTGGGGCCAACGTCCTGACTTTC. Residues: CASSYWVFDSGANVLTF.

CDR3 sequence reads: CSAGGLADYEQYF. Here the CDR3 DNA reads TGCAGTGCTGGCGGACTAGCCGACTACGAGCAGTACTTC. J is TRBJ2-7 and V is TRBV20-1, with 8 bases lining up with TRBD2. The junction had 6 bases not matched to a gene; V was cut back by 5 bases and J by 3 bases. Germline CDR1 is DFQATT and CDR2 is SNEGSKA (reference sequence). This CDR3 contains 13 residues.

In this sample, this clonotype turned up many times. CDR3 residues: CASSQDQALRMNTEAFF. The DNA for the CDR3 is TGCGCCAGCAGCCAAGACCAGGCGCTTCGGATGAACACTGAAGCTTTCTTT. The chain links TRBV4-1 to TRBJ1-1; unclear D gene. The CDR3 is made up of 17 amino acids. Germline V CDR1 and CDR2: MGHRA, YSYEKL. Trimming removed 0 bases from V and 0 bases from J, with 14 bases in between.

The rearrangement joins TRBV12-3 or TRBV12-4 to TRBJ1-2, with unresolved D. CDR3 size: 13 residues. Trimming took 5 bases from V and 5 from J, leaving 12 bases between them. In nucleotides, the CDR3 is TGTGCCAGCAGTCCCTCGGTGGAGTATGGCTACACCTTC. It is translated as CASSPSVEYGYTF.

On this clonotype: One end of the junction varies from germline; a read error may be responsible. This chain joins TRBV7-7 and TRBJ2-3; D is perhaps TRBD2 (5 bases). This CDR3 has 15 amino acids. Germline CDR1 reads SSHAT; CDR2 reads FNYEAQ (reference sequence). CDR3 region: CASSLAGGVADTQYF. DNA of the CDR3: TGTGCTAGCAGCCTTGCGGGCGGAGTGGCAGATACGCAGTATTTT.

The chain carries TRBV2 and TRBJ2-5; a weak D match, TRBD1 (6 bases). CDR3 length equals 14 residues. CDR1 is SNHLY, CDR2 FYNNEI, per germline. V lost 1 base to trimming and J lost 9 bases, with 15 bases between them. This CDR3 is CASSEGPRGTAQYF. CDR3 bases: TGTGCCAGCAGTGAAGGCCCCAGGGGTACGGCCCAGTACTTC.